Listed below are T cell receptor beta chains from one sample, sequenced in a study of cytomegalovirus exposure and HLA in healthy donors. Only in-frame clones appear in the TCRdb table, and some are missing; sequencing was by immunoSEQ multiplex PCR. The sample carries about 130,000 clones, about 82% recorded once. The source material was PBMCs. All receptors come from a boy between 10 and 17 years old in good health and CMV-seronegative. Both conserved end residues are trimmed from each CDR3.

CDR3 length,J gene,V gene,CDR3 protein
11,TRBJ2-7,TRBV29-1,SGQGLTATEQY
12,TRBJ2-7,TRBV5-4,ASSIVGVSYEQY
11,TRBJ2-1,TRBV5-1,ASSRDRANEQF
11,TRBJ1-2,TRBV30,AWSVQTGYGYT
11,TRBJ2-7,TRBV11-2,ASSLGGVSEQY
12,TRBJ2-7,TRBV9,ASSVSGSRGEQY
13,TRBJ2-7,TRBV5-1,ASSSDRGTSYEQY
14,TRBJ1-2,TRBV5-1,ASSSGTGNKRGGYT
11,TRBJ2-5,TRBV4-1,ASSQGRQETQY
12,TRBJ2-1,TRBV5-4,ASRPGQGGNEQF
10,TRBJ2-5,TRBV30,AWSGPSISQY
12,TRBJ2-1,TRBV11-2,ASSLGGRYNEQF
13,TRBJ1-5,TRBV27,ASSLSQYSNQPQH
12,TRBJ1-2,TRBV11-2,ASSTDRGRYGYT
13,TRBJ2-1,TRBV10-3,AISGSSAERSEQF
11,TRBJ2-7,TRBV30,AWSGTGVSEQY
11,TRBJ2-1,TRBV28,ASNSKQGGEQF
12,TRBJ1-1,TRBV7-2,ASSRDRGLTEAF
14,TRBJ2-7,TRBV19,ASSGLGQDLSYEQY
11,TRBJ2-5,TRBV27,ASSLGPRETQY
13,TRBJ1-5,TRBV19,ASSIAHRGDQPQH
12,TRBJ1-1,TRBV27,ASMRPTGNTEAF
13,TRBJ2-6,TRBV5-4,ASSSAGSGANVLT
15,TRBJ2-2,TRBV5-1,ASSFGGTSGSYGELF
10,TRBJ1-5,TRBV21-1,ASSKGDQPQH
13,TRBJ1-1,TRBV6-1,ASSERTSMNTEAF
13,TRBJ2-1,TRBV5-1,ASSLEREAYNEQF
14,TRBJ2-2,TRBV5-1,ASSLGFDRGTGELF
9,TRBJ2-7,TRBV30,AWSEAYEQY
11,TRBJ2-5,TRBV5-6,ASSALIEGTQY
11,TRBJ1-6,TRBV30,AWSVQGNSPLH
12,TRBJ1-3,TRBV19,ASSTTGTGNTIY
11,TRBJ2-7,TRBV7-9,ASSLGGHNEQY
13,TRBJ2-1,TRBV30,AWTTGALLYNEQF
12,TRBJ1-3,TRBV28,ASTLDREGNTIY
13,TRBJ1-1,TRBV5-6,ASSFWDRGFTEAF
14,TRBJ2-1,TRBV19,ASSPPGPGSYNEQF
13,.,TRBV2,ASSEELAGDYEQY
12,TRBJ2-3,TRBV4-1,ASSPGGGADTQY
9,TRBJ1-2,TRBV14,ASNKGGSYT
13,TRBJ1-2,TRBV2,ASSEGHPGSYGYT
9,TRBJ2-1,TRBV30,AWSTQNEQF
16,TRBJ1-5,TRBV6-1,ASSEPQDRLYGNQPQH
10,TRBJ2-1,TRBV5-6,ASSGPSYEQF
11,TRBJ2-2,TRBV29-1,SVLTGGTFGLF
9,TRBJ1-1,TRBV19,ASSIGRVAF
14,TRBJ1-1,TRBV6-6,ASRRYRGLWDTEAF